This T cell receptor (beta chain) comes out of a study of blood T cells in healthy people across ages. The donors, healthy Caucasians from Russia, were aged 6 to 90. Of note for this clonotype: Its antigen remains unidentified.

The authors ran a second PCR of about 7 to 12 cycles using a sample-barcoded 5' primer and a J-beta primer mix. TCRdb used MiXCR to reprocess the 5' RACE reads, holding one entry per CDR3 protein. Seen here are more than 750,000 distinct CDR3 sequences, almost 30% observed once, and the top ten hold roughly 10%. Points from the study as a whole: Aged donors had fewer naive CD4+ cells and lower diversity than long-lived donors.

Germline loops: CDR1 LGHDT, CDR2 YNNKEL (reference sequence). This CDR3 contains 15 residues. The V end was cut by 5 bases, the J end by 5 bases, with 18 bases between. A further study also used this sample, focusing on T cells of mothers and their children. That paper states: The M1S primer of the second PCR added sample barcodes and 2-4 random nucleotides. Overlap in related mother-child pairs always slightly exceeded unrelated pairs, never significantly.

The sample was blood. The TCR sequence derives from a middle-aged woman in good health. The chain uses TRBV3-1 and TRBJ1-2; D not resolved. The CDR3 here is CASSKTEGFSYGYTF. The CDR3 DNA reads TGTGCCAGCAGCAAAACCGAGGGTTTTTCATATGGCTACACCTTC.